The text below deals with one T cell receptor (beta chain). The target antigen is unknown. This CDR3 has 15 amino acids. V trimming: 4 bases; J trimming: 8 bases; junction bases outside the gene matches: 13. Germline V CDR1 and CDR2: SGDLS, YYNGEE. This entry is derived from a study of radiotherapy plus CTLA-4 blockade in lung cancer. Overall study context: Among all patients, approximately 18% showed objective responses, while roughly 28% had disease control.

Findings and caveats of the study: The best prediction of response reportedly came from early blood T cell clone dynamics, with interferon-beta. After radiotherapy and ipilimumab, tumor-derived clones expanded in peripheral blood.

TCRdb keeps only in-frame clones here, not all; method: immunoSEQ multiplex PCR. The sample lists more than 95,000 clones, 65% to 85% occurring once. The study gave focal radiation plus ipilimumab CTLA-4 blockade to patients with chemo-refractory metastatic non-small-cell lung cancer. The receptor was isolated from a human donor with non-small cell lung cancer who had a partial response to radiotherapy plus ipilimumab. Some clones in this sample may be carry-over from other donors' samples. The chain combines TRBV9 with TRBJ1-2, with 8 bases aligning to TRBD1. Material: peripheral blood, obtained from a patient treated with radiotherapy plus ipilimumab. CDR3 residues: CASSSEQTGAGGYTF. The CDR3 nucleotides are TGTGCCAGCAGCAGCGAACAGACAGGGGCCGGCGGCTACACCTTC. Full variable domain (rest looked up from reference TRBV9 and TRBJ1-2): DSGVTQTPKHLITATGQRVTLRCSPRSGDLSVYWYQQSLDQGLQFLIQYYNGEERAKGNILERFSAQQFPDLHSELNLSSLELGDSALYFCASSSEQTGAGGYTFGSGTRLTVV.